The rows below give T cell receptor beta chains drawn from one sample of a study of T-cell memory formation after mild COVID-19. Via MiXCR, TCRdb re-called the 5' RACE reads, giving one row per CDR3 protein. The sample consists of a few hundred thousand distinct CDR3 sequences, roughly 17% of them appearing once. Sequenced: PBMCs or a T cell subset sorted from them (not recorded which). These receptors were collected from a young man who had mild COVID-19 (a few samples of this study predate the infection). Cell type and time point are not known. Each CDR3 is given with its conserved first and last residue. The D gene is left open where the match is weak. Only some rows state a clone size, as once, few, many or a class for expanded clones.

size: -; J: TRBJ2-2; D: -; V: TRBV6-2/TRBV6-3; CDR3: CASSHRETGELFF; DNA: TGTGCCAGCAGTCACCGGGAAACCGGGGAGCTGTTTTTT
size: -; J: TRBJ1-2; D: -; V: TRBV3-1; CDR3: CASSKYNSRVYGYTF; DNA: TGTGCCAGCAGCAAATACAACAGCAGGGTCTATGGCTACACCTTC
size: many; J: TRBJ2-7; D: -; V: TRBV5-1; CDR3: CASSYPGDEQYF; DNA: TGCGCCAGCAGCTATCCAGGGGACGAGCAGTACTTC
size: -; J: TRBJ1-5; D: -; V: TRBV23-1; CDR3: CASSRSGPYSNQPQHF; DNA: TGCGCCAGCAGTCGGTCAGGGCCCTATAGCAATCAGCCCCAGCATTTT
size: -; J: TRBJ2-3; D: -; V: TRBV5-1; CDR3: CASSSGASRADTQYF; DNA: TGCGCCAGCAGCTCGGGGGCATCCCGGGCAGATACGCAGTATTTT
size: -; J: TRBJ2-5; D: -; V: TRBV18; CDR3: CASSPQGGQETQYF; DNA: TGTGCCAGCTCACCACAGGGAGGACAAGAGACCCAGTACTTC
size: few; J: TRBJ2-7; D: TRBD2; V: TRBV9; CDR3: CASSPGGGITYEQYF; DNA: TGTGCCAGCAGCCCCGGGGGGGGGATCACCTACGAGCAGTACTTC
size: -; J: TRBJ2-2; D: TRBD2; V: TRBV5-6; CDR3: CVSSDPGLGGTGELFF; DNA: TGTGTCAGCAGCGATCCGGGACTAGGGGGCACCGGGGAGCTGTTTTTT
size: many; J: TRBJ2-2; D: -; V: TRBV7-2; CDR3: CASSLAGSGELFF; DNA: TGTGCCAGCAGCTTAGCAGGGTCCGGGGAGCTGTTTTTT
size: -; J: TRBJ1-6; D: -; V: TRBV7-3; CDR3: CASSLSWGSPLHF; DNA: TGTGCCAGCAGCTTAAGTTGGGGTTCACCCCTCCACTTT
size: -; J: TRBJ2-1; D: TRBD2; V: TRBV7-2; CDR3: CASSSRLAGGNEQFF; DNA: TGTGCCAGCAGCTCCAGACTAGCGGGGGGTAATGAGCAGTTCTTC
size: many; J: TRBJ1-5; D: -; V: TRBV12-3/TRBV12-4; CDR3: CASSLRSIVGGNQPQHF; DNA: TGTGCCAGCAGTTTGAGATCGATCGTTGGCGGCAATCAGCCCCAGCATTTT
size: few; J: TRBJ2-3; D: -; V: TRBV5-8; CDR3: CASSLGVRTDTQYF; DNA: TGTGCCAGCAGCTTGGGAGTCAGGACAGATACGCAGTATTTT
size: -; J: TRBJ2-5; D: -; V: TRBV20-1; CDR3: CSVGLRETQYF; DNA: TGCAGTGTTGGGTTGCGGGAGACCCAGTACTTC
size: -; J: TRBJ2-6; D: TRBD2; V: TRBV9; CDR3: CASSVGSFGRPGANVLTF; DNA: TGTGCCAGCAGCGTAGGCTCCTTCGGGAGGCCTGGGGCCAACGTCCTGACTTTC
size: -; J: TRBJ2-1; D: TRBD2; V: TRBV2; CDR3: CASLAGGGGDEQFF; DNA: TGTGCCAGCTTAGCGGGGGGCGGGGGTGATGAGCAGTTCTTC
size: few; J: TRBJ2-5; D: TRBD2; V: TRBV7-2; CDR3: CASSTSGVETQYF; DNA: TGTGCCAGCAGCACTAGCGGGGTAGAGACCCAGTACTTC
size: few; J: TRBJ1-1; D: TRBD1; V: TRBV6-2/TRBV6-3; CDR3: CASDRDGTEAFF; DNA: TGTGCCAGTGACAGGGATGGGACTGAAGCTTTCTTT
size: few; J: TRBJ2-1; D: TRBD2; V: TRBV6-4; CDR3: CASTQRGGDEQFF; DNA: TGTGCCAGCACCCAGCGGGGGGGCGATGAGCAGTTCTTC
size: few; J: TRBJ2-1; D: TRBD2; V: TRBV5-1; CDR3: CASIGGGPEQFF; DNA: TGCGCCAGCATCGGGGGGGGTCCTGAGCAGTTCTTC
size: few; J: TRBJ1-2; D: -; V: TRBV2; CDR3: CASGYRQNYGYTF; DNA: TGTGCCAGCGGATACAGACAGAACTATGGCTACACCTTC
size: -; J: TRBJ1-2; D: -; V: TRBV18; CDR3: CASSPPVLDGYTF; DNA: TGTGCCAGCTCACCACCAGTCCTGGACGGCTACACCTTC
size: -; J: TRBJ2-3; D: -; V: TRBV3-1; CDR3: CASSQEGGEPDTQYF; DNA: TGTGCCAGCAGCCAAGAGGGCGGGGAACCAGATACGCAGTATTTT
size: few; J: TRBJ1-5; D: -; V: TRBV6-5; CDR3: CASSYGREQPQHF; DNA: TGTGCCAGCAGTTACGGCAGGGAACAGCCCCAGCATTTT
size: -; J: TRBJ1-1; D: -; V: TRBV7-2; CDR3: CASSYPSAGREAFF; DNA: TGTGCCAGCAGCTATCCCTCGGCGGGACGGGAAGCTTTCTTT
size: -; J: TRBJ2-6; D: -; V: TRBV20-1; CDR3: CSAERSSGANVLTF; DNA: TGCAGTGCAGAAAGAAGCTCTGGGGCCAACGTCCTGACTTTC
size: -; J: TRBJ1-1; D: -; V: TRBV4-3; CDR3: CASSQVYGRRGNTEAFF; DNA: TGCGCCAGCAGCCAAGTCTACGGGCGCAGGGGGAACACTGAAGCTTTCTTT
size: -; J: TRBJ1-1; D: -; V: TRBV7-2; CDR3: CASSKSGGAHPYTEAFF; DNA: TGTGCCAGCAGCAAAAGTGGGGGCGCCCATCCGTACACTGAAGCTTTCTTT
size: -; J: TRBJ1-5; D: -; V: TRBV7-2; CDR3: CASSFIISQPQHF; DNA: TGTGCCAGCAGCTTTATAATATCTCAGCCCCAGCATTTT
size: -; J: TRBJ2-3; D: TRBD2; V: TRBV5-1; CDR3: CASSPAPGGGSDTQYF; DNA: TGCGCCAGCAGCCCTGCTCCGGGGGGTGGGTCAGATACGCAGTATTTT
size: few; J: TRBJ1-2; D: -; V: TRBV6-2/TRBV6-3; CDR3: CASGNGNYGYTF; DNA: TGTGCCAGCGGTAACGGAAACTATGGCTACACCTTC
size: few; J: TRBJ2-1; D: -; V: TRBV11-2; CDR3: CASSLDSLSSRNEQFF; DNA: TGTGCCAGCAGCTTAGACTCCCTGTCTAGCCGCAATGAGCAGTTCTTC
size: -; J: TRBJ1-1; D: -; V: TRBV5-1; CDR3: CASSLGYRAEAFF; DNA: TGCGCCAGCAGCTTGGGCTACAGGGCCGAAGCTTTCTTT
size: -; J: TRBJ2-3; D: TRBD2; V: TRBV28; CDR3: CASSPSSGRTDTQYF; DNA: TGTGCCAGCAGTCCATCTAGCGGACGCACAGATACGCAGTATTTT
size: -; J: TRBJ1-2; D: -; V: TRBV4-1; CDR3: CASSQERGVGYGYTF; DNA: TGCGCCAGCAGCCAAGAACGAGGGGTCGGCTATGGCTACACCTTC
size: -; J: TRBJ2-1; D: TRBD2; V: TRBV4-3; CDR3: CASGTTTYNEQFF; DNA: TGCGCCAGCGGGACTACAACCTACAATGAGCAGTTCTTC
size: few; J: TRBJ1-5; D: -; V: TRBV12-3/TRBV12-4; CDR3: CASSLGQAQPQHF; DNA: TGTGCCAGCAGTTTAGGCCAGGCTCAGCCCCAGCATTTT
size: many; J: TRBJ2-5; D: TRBD2; V: TRBV7-2; CDR3: CASSPPPLRGEETQYF; DNA: TGTGCCAGCAGCCCACCGCCATTGCGGGGGGAAGAGACCCAGTACTTC
size: many; J: TRBJ1-4; D: TRBD1; V: TRBV5-5; CDR3: CASSYEGTGEKLFF; DNA: TGTGCCAGCAGCTACGAAGGGACAGGGGAAAAACTGTTTTTT
size: -; J: TRBJ2-4; D: TRBD1; V: TRBV7-2; CDR3: CASSLWTGENIQYF; DNA: TGTGCCAGCAGCTTATGGACAGGGGAAAACATTCAGTACTTC
size: many; J: TRBJ2-6; D: -; V: TRBV7-7; CDR3: CASSQTSTSAGANVLTF; DNA: TGTGCTAGCAGCCAAACAAGCACGAGCGCGGGGGCCAACGTCCTGACTTTC
size: few; J: TRBJ2-3; D: -; V: TRBV5-1; CDR3: CASSAARTSTDTQYF; DNA: TGCGCCAGCAGCGCCGCTCGGACGAGCACAGATACGCAGTATTTT
size: few; J: TRBJ2-5; D: TRBD2; V: TRBV9; CDR3: CASSISSGQETQYF; DNA: TGTGCCAGCAGTATCTCTAGCGGCCAAGAGACCCAGTACTTC
size: hyperexpanded; J: TRBJ2-7; D: -; V: TRBV12-3/TRBV12-4; CDR3: CASSFWTPYEQYF; DNA: TGTGCCAGCAGTTTTTGGACACCCTACGAGCAGTACTTC
size: few; J: TRBJ1-1; D: -; V: TRBV4-1; CDR3: CASSQKGTGFPEAFF; DNA: TGCGCCAGCAGCCAAAAAGGTACAGGGTTCCCTGAAGCTTTCTTT
size: few; J: TRBJ2-4; D: -; V: TRBV7-2; CDR3: CASSPLTGPSDIQYF; DNA: TGTGCCAGCAGCCCCCTTACGGGACCCTCAGACATTCAGTACTTC
size: medium-sized; J: TRBJ2-6; D: -; V: TRBV4-3; CDR3: CASSQSDRGTSGANVLTF; DNA: TGCGCCAGCAGCCAATCGGATAGAGGGACATCTGGGGCCAACGTCCTGACTTTC
size: many; J: TRBJ2-2; D: TRBD2; V: TRBV7-9; CDR3: CASSSLAGAVNTGELFF; DNA: TGTGCCAGCAGCTCACTAGCGGGGGCCGTAAACACCGGGGAGCTGTTTTTT
size: -; J: TRBJ1-6; D: -; V: TRBV6-2/TRBV6-3; CDR3: CASSYQPGSGLHF; DNA: TGTGCCAGCAGTTACCAGCCGGGCTCCGGCCTCCACTTT
size: -; J: TRBJ1-2; D: TRBD1; V: TRBV7-6; CDR3: CASSFSGRQGADYTF; DNA: TGTGCCAGCAGCTTTTCCGGGAGACAGGGTGCCGACTACACCTTC
size: -; J: TRBJ2-7; D: TRBD1; V: TRBV5-1; CDR3: CASSQITGATYEQYF; DNA: TGCGCCAGCAGCCAGATTACAGGGGCCACCTACGAGCAGTACTTC
size: -; J: TRBJ2-7; D: -; V: TRBV9; CDR3: CASSVGPGPYEQYF; DNA: TGTGCCAGCAGCGTAGGGCCGGGACCCTACGAGCAGTACTTC
size: medium-sized; J: TRBJ2-5; D: -; V: TRBV5-1; CDR3: CASSLEGETQYF; DNA: TGTGCCAGCAGCTTAGAGGGGGAGACCCAGTACTTC
size: -; J: TRBJ2-7; D: -; V: TRBV11-2; CDR3: CASSLVDPGPAYF; DNA: TGTGCCAGCAGCTTAGTGGACCCTGGGCCGGCGTACTTC
size: -; J: TRBJ2-2; D: TRBD1; V: TRBV7-9; CDR3: CASSLVRGLNTGELFF; DNA: TGTGCCAGCAGCTTAGTGAGGGGGCTTAACACCGGGGAGCTGTTTTTT
size: -; J: TRBJ2-1; D: TRBD2; V: TRBV5-6; CDR3: CASSVAGGHLEQFF; DNA: TGTGCCAGCAGCGTAGCGGGGGGGCACCTTGAGCAGTTCTTC
size: few; J: TRBJ2-2; D: -; V: TRBV7-2; CDR3: CASSLNRESGELFF; DNA: TGTGCCAGCAGCTTAAACAGGGAATCCGGGGAGCTGTTTTTT